This T cell receptor (beta chain) was retrieved from a study of identifying expanded T cells in peripheral blood. Concerning this clone itself: Its antigen is still unknown.

No infections or other immune events were documented during collection. Study-wide results and caveats: Over two and four weeks, about 15 and 18 clones changed, versus around 1.3 between replicates. Variance in clone template counts between roughly 2-week samples significantly increased with total template count across all healthy donors.

The protocol was immunoSEQ multiplex PCR, while the TCRdb copy is restricted to in-frame clones and leaves out a portion. Of about 78,000 clones listed, almost 85% are singletons. V lost 4 bases, J lost 6 bases, and 9 bases stayed unmatched. CDR3 length: 15 residues. The germline V gene encodes CDR1 SGDLS and CDR2 YYNGEE. The source material was blood. The TCR comes from a person aged 18 to 75 in good health. J is TRBJ2-7 and V is TRBV9; 11 nucleotides agree with TRBD1. CDR3: CASSLLAGTGGEQYF. The CDR3, as DNA: TGTGCCAGCAGCCTACTTGCCGGGACAGGGGGCGAGCAGTACTTC.